The 18 T cell receptor beta chains given below trace back to one sample, sequenced in a study of blood T cell repertoires in COVID-19. The repertoire was sequenced with immunoSEQ multiplex PCR; TCRdb's copy has only in-frame clones and lacks some. The sample yields over 70,000 clones, approximately 77% seen once. Source material: peripheral blood. These receptors came from a man aged 65 to 85 with COVID-19, enrolled during active disease.

The rearrangement uses TRBV6-2 or TRBV6-3 and TRBJ1-2; no clear D. Germline V gene sequence: CDR1 MNHEY, CDR2 SVGEGT. V was clipped by 5 bases and J by 2 bases, with 9 bases between them. The CDR3 sequence is 13 residues long. CDR3 in amino acids: CASSPNMNYGYTF. The CDR3 coding sequence is TGTGCCAGCAGTCCAAACATGAACTATGGCTACACCTTC.

The chain couples TRBV28 to TRBJ1-2; 10 nucleotides line up with TRBD1. CDR1 is MDHEN, CDR2 SYDVKM, per germline. Trimming cost V 7 bases and J 4 bases; bases outside gene matches: 3. This CDR3 region has 13 residues. The CDR3, as DNA: TGTGCCAGCACCCGGACAGGGGGCTATGGCTACACCTTC. Translating gives CASTRTGGYGYTF.

The chain employs TRBV7-3 and TRBJ2-3; 7 bases align to TRBD2. Losses at the gene ends were 1 base for V and 5 bases for J; bases not matched to a gene: 6. The CDR3 loop spans 15 amino acids. Germline V gene lookup returns CDR1 SGHTA and CDR2 FQGTGA. The CDR3 coding sequence is TGTGCCAGCAGCTTAAGTCTAGCGGCCGGAGATACGCAGTATTTT. This encodes CASSLSLAAGDTQYF.

This clone was observed a few times. The rearrangement links TRBV27 to TRBJ1-2; D unresolved. Looked up from germline, CDR1 is MNHEY and CDR2 is SMNVEV (reference sequence). The length of the CDR3 is 15 residues. V lost 3 bases, J lost 2 bases, and 13 bases lay in between. The CDR3 sequence: CASSFHPEGNYGYTF. The CDR3 bases are TGTGCCAGCAGTTTCCACCCGGAGGGCAACTATGGCTACACCTTC.

The chain links TRBV28 to TRBJ2-1; 8 bases are shared with TRBD2. The CDR3 is made up of 17 amino acids. Germline V gene sequence: CDR1 MDHEN, CDR2 SYDVKM. Trimming cost V 4 bases and J 3 bases; bases outside gene matches: 11. In DNA form, the CDR3 reads TGTGCCAGCAGTTCAAAAATTACTAGCGGAGACTACAATGAGCAGTTCTTC. This gives the protein CASSSKITSGDYNEQFF.

The chain is built from TRBV9 and TRBJ2-7; tentative D call: TRBD1 (6 bases). Germline values: CDR1 SGDLS, CDR2 YYNGEE. The CDR3 runs 15 residues. V was clipped by 0 bases and J by 3 bases, with 13 bases between them. The CDR3: CASSVDGGRNYEQYF. The CDR3 coding sequence is TGTGCCAGCAGCGTAGATGGGGGCAGAAACTACGAGCAGTACTTC.

This chain connects TRBV5-1 to TRBJ2-4; D is ambiguous. CDR3 length: 17 residues. V lost 3 bases and J 1 base, leaving 17 bases between the germline ends. The germline gives CDR1 SGHRS, CDR2 YFSETQ. The CDR3 here is CASSSNNSTFAKNIQYF. The DNA of the CDR3 is TGCGCCAGCAGCTCAAACAATTCCACATTTGCCAAAAACATTCAGTACTTC.

J is TRBJ1-3 and V is TRBV25-1; D remains ambiguous. Germline V gene data show CDR1 as MGHDK and CDR2 as SYGVNS. The CDR3 totals 15 residues. Trimming shortened V by 1 base and J by 0 bases, and 7 bases separated the two germline ends. In DNA form, the CDR3 reads TGTGCCAGCAGTGAATCAGTCATCTCTGGAAACACCATATATTTT. It is translated as CASSESVISGNTIYF.

V usage is TRBV11-1 and J usage is TRBJ2-2, with a possible D match to TRBD2 (7 bases). The germline gives CDR1 SGHAT, CDR2 FQDESV (reference sequence). This CDR3 is 14 amino acids long. V was clipped by 5 bases and J by 3 bases, with 10 bases between them. CDR3 in DNA: TGTGCCAGCAGCAGGGGGGGTTACACCGGGGAGCTGTTTTTT. This gives the protein CASSRGGYTGELFF.

This clone showed up just a few times. The chain employs TRBV5-1 and TRBJ1-2, with 12 bases fitting TRBD1. Germline CDR1 reads SGHRS; CDR2 reads YFSETQ. The junction had 14 bases not matched to a gene; V was cut back by 3 bases and J by 8 bases. The CDR3 consists of 17 residues. The CDR3 loop is CASSSVPTGTGGRGYTF. The CDR3 nucleotides read TGCGCCAGCAGCTCCGTACCTACCGGGACAGGGGGCAGGGGCTACACCTTC.

The V call is TRBV7-3, the J call TRBJ1-3; 8 positions agree with TRBD1. CDR1 is SGHTA, CDR2 FQGTGA, per germline. Trimming at V came to 5 bases and at J to 8 bases, leaving 5 bases not matched to a gene. The CDR3 is 13 residues long. CDR3 amino acids: CASSPGQGDTIYF. For the CDR3, the DNA is TGTGCCAGCAGCCCAGGACAGGGTGACACCATATATTTT.

The V and J genes are TRBV30 and TRBJ1-5; TRBD1 agrees at 8 bases. The germline CDR1 and CDR2 sequences are GTSNPN and SVGIG (reference sequence). This CDR3 is 14 amino acids long. Germline trimming cut 3 bases from V and 6 bases from J; bases unmatched to any gene: 7. The CDR3 nucleotides are TGTGCCTGGAGGCGACAGGGGAATCTTCAGCCCCAGCATTTT. Translating it yields CAWRRQGNLQPQHF.

Written as DNA, the CDR3 is TGTGCCAGCAGTTATGTGAGGCCCTCTAAGACAGAGACCCAGTACTTC. It translates to CASSYVRPSKTETQYF. The genes are TRBV6-2 or TRBV6-3 and TRBJ2-5, with D unresolved. Germline assignment: CDR1 MNHEY and CDR2 SVGEGT. V dropped 3 bases and J dropped 4 bases, with 18 bases sitting between them. This CDR3 is built from 16 residues.

This clone was counted between two and nine times. This chain links TRBV28 with TRBJ1-1, with TRBD1 identical over 7 bases. The CDR3 extends over 15 amino acids. V was pared by 2 bases and J by 0 bases, with 3 bases of the junction left unmatched. Germline V gene lookup returns CDR1 MDHEN and CDR2 SYDVKM. The CDR3 loop reads CASSLDRAMNTEAFF. The CDR3 DNA is TGTGCCAGCAGTTTAGACAGGGCCATGAACACTGAAGCTTTCTTT.

The chain is built from TRBV5-6 and TRBJ2-5; TRBD2 matches 12 bases. CDR1 and CDR2 (germline): SGHDT, YYEEEE. Losses at the gene ends were 4 bases for V and 1 base for J; bases not matched to a gene: 8. CDR3 size: 17 residues. CDR3 nucleotide sequence: TGTGCCAGCAGCCCGGGACTAGCGGGCCCCATCCAAGAGACCCAGTACTTC. As protein: CASSPGLAGPIQETQYF.

Only a few counts were recorded for this clone. The chain has TRBV2 and TRBJ1-2, with 8 bases matching TRBD1. V gave up 3 bases and J gave up 8 bases; unmatched junction bases: 14. Germline CDR1 reads SNHLY; CDR2 reads FYNNEI. This CDR3 comprises 16 residues. Here the CDR3 reads CASSERQGAIGEGYTF. The CDR3 nucleotides are TGTGCCAGCAGTGAGAGGCAGGGGGCAATCGGAGAGGGCTACACCTTC.

The gene calls are TRBV25-1 and TRBJ2-7; 8 bases are a match to TRBD1. Unmatched junction bases numbered 8, after V lost 0 bases and J lost 4 bases. The V gene's germline CDR1 is MGHDK and CDR2 SYGVNS. This CDR3 has 16 residues. Here the CDR3 DNA reads TGTGCCAGCAGTGAATATCAGAGGACAGGGCGGTACGAGCAGTACTTC. Translating gives CASSEYQRTGRYEQYF.

In its sample, this clone was seen once. The chain carries TRBV19 and TRBJ1-4, with TRBD1 identical over 8 bases. Germline CDR1 and CDR2: LNHDA and SQIVND (reference sequence). The junction had 12 bases not matched to a gene; V was cut back by 7 bases and J by 8 bases. The CDR3 length is 15 residues. The CDR3 protein is CASTGDRFLREKLFF. CDR3 DNA: TGTGCCAGTACCGGGGACAGGTTCCTTCGGGAAAAACTGTTTTTT.